The clone carrying this T cell receptor (beta chain) showed up just a few times. Its antigen is still unknown. These data are taken from a study of T-cell reconstitution after alpha-beta-depleted transplantation in children. Construction of the TCRbeta library involved unique molecular identifiers. Each CDR3 protein gets one entry after TCRdb re-called the PCR reads with MiXCR. The sample lists roughly 570,000 distinct CDR3 sequences, 25% to 30% seen once, with about 35% in the top ten. Whole-study findings and limits: Several hundred graft clones that had expanded were reportedly the source of alpha-beta T cells about two months after transplant.

Trimming removed 3 bases from V and 7 bases from J; junction bases left unmatched: 5. Germline-derived CDR1 and CDR2 are SGHDN and FVKESK. This CDR3 spans 13 amino acids. The receptor was isolated from a boy in the first two years of life with Wiskott-Aldrich syndrome, due to receive a stem cell transplant. Specimen: PBMCs, collected before TCRalphabeta/CD19-depleted stem cell transplant. The J gene is TRBJ2-5, the V gene TRBV14, with 7 bases identical to TRBD1. The chain's CDR3 is CASSHDRVATQYF. CDR3 nucleotide sequence: TGTGCCAGCAGCCATGACAGGGTTGCGACCCAGTACTTC.